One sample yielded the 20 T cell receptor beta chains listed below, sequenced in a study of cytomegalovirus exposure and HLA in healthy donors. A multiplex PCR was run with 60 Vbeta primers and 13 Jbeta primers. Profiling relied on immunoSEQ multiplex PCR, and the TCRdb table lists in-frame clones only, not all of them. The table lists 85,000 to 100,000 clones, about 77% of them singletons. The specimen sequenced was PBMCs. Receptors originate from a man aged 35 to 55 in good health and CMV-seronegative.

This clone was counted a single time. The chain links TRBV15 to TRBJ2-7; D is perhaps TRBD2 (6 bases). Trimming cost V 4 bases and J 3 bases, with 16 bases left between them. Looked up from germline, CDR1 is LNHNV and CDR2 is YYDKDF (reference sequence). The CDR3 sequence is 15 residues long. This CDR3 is CATSTRNRGLYEQYF. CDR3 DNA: TGTGCCACCAGCACAAGGAACCGGGGACTCTACGAGCAGTACTTC. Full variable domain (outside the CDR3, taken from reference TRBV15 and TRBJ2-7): DAMVIQNPRYQVTQFGKPVTLSCSQTLNHNVMYWYQQKSSQAPKLLFHYYDKDFNNEADTPDNFQSRRPNTSFCFLDIRSPGLGDTAMYLCATSTRNRGLYEQYFGPGTRLTVT.

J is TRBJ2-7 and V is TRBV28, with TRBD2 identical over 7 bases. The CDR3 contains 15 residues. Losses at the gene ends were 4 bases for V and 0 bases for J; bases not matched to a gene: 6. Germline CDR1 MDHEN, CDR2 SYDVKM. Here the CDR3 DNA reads TGTGCCAGCAGTTCGGGGGGAACCACCTCCTACGAGCAGTACTTC. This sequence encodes CASSSGGTTSYEQYF. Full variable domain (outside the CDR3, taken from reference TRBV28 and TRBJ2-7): DVKVTQSSRYLVKRTGEKVFLECVQDMDHENMFWYRQDPGLGLRLIYFSYDVKMKEKGDIPEGYSVSREKKERFSLILESASTNQTSMYLCASSSGGTTSYEQYFGPGTRLTVT.

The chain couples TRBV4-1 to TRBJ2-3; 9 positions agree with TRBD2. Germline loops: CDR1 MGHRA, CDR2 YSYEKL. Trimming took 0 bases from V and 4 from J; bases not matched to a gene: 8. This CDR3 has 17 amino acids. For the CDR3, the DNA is TGCGCCAGCAGCCAAGATGGGAGGTTAGCGGGAGCAGATACGCAGTATTTT. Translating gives CASSQDGRLAGADTQYF.

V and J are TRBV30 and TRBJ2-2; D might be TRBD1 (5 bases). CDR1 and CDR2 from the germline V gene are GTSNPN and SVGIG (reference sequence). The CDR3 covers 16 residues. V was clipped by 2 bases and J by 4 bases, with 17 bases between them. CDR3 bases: TGTGCCTGGAGTACGCTGGGGCAGGATCTCACCGGGGAGCTGTTTTTT. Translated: CAWSTLGQDLTGELFF.

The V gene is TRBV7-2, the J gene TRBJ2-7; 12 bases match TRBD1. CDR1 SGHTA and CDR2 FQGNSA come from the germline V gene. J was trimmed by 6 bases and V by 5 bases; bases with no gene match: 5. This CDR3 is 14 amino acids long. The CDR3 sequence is CASSPGQGAIEQYF. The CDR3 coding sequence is TGTGCCAGCAGCCCGGGACAGGGGGCGATCGAGCAGTACTTC.

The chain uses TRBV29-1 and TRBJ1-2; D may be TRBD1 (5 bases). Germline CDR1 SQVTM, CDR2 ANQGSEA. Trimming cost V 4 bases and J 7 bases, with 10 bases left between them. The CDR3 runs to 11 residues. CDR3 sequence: CSVGGGFGYTF. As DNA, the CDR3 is TGCAGCGTTGGCGGGGGTTTTGGCTACACCTTC.

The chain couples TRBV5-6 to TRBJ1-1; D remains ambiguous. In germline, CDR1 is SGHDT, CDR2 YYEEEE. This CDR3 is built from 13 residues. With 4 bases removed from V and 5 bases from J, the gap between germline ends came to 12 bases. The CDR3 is CASSLRLVTEAFF. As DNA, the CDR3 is TGTGCCAGCAGCCTACGACTGGTAACTGAAGCTTTCTTT.

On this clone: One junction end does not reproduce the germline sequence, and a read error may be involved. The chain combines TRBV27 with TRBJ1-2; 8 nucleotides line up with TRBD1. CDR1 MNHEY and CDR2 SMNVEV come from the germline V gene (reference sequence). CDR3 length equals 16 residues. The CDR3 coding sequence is TGTGCCAGCAGCTTATCGCCTAGGACAGGGACCGGCGGCTACACCTTC. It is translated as CASSLSPRTGTGGYTF.

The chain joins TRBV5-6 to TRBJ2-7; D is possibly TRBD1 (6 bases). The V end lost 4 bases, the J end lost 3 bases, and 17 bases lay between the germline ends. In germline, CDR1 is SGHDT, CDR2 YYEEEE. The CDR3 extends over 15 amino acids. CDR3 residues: CASSRRAGARYEQYF. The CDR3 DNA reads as TGTGCCAGCAGCCGCCGGGCAGGGGCTCGCTACGAGCAGTACTTC.

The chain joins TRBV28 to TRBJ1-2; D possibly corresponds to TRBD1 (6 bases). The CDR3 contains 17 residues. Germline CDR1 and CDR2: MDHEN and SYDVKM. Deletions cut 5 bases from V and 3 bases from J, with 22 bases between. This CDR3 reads CASSQQSGGAWYYGYTF. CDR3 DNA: TGTGCCAGCAGTCAGCAGTCGGGGGGCGCATGGTACTATGGCTACACCTTC.

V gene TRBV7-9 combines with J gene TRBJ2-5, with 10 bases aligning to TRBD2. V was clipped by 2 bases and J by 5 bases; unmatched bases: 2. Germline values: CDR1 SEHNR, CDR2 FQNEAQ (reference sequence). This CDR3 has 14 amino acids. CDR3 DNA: TGTGCCAGCAGCTTATCTAGCGGGGGTGAGACCCAGTACTTC. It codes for CASSLSSGGETQYF.

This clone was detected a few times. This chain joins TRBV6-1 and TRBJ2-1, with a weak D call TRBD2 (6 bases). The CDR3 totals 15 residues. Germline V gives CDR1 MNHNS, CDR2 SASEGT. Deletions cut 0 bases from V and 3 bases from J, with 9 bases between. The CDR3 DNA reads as TGTGCCAGCAGTGAAGCGCCGGGGGACTACAATGAGCAGTTCTTC. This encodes CASSEAPGDYNEQFF.

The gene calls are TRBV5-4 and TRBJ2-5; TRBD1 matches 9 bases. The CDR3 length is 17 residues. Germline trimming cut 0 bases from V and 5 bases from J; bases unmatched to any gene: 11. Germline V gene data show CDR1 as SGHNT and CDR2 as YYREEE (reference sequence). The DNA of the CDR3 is TGTGCCAGCAGCTTGGAGGGACAGGGTCCTTCATCGGAGACCCAGTACTTC. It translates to CASSLEGQGPSSETQYF. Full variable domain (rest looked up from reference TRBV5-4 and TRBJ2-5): ETGVTQSPTHLIKTRGQQVTLRCSSQSGHNTVSWYQQALGQGPQFIFQYYREEENGRGNFPPRFSGLQFPNYSSELNVNALELDDSALYLCASSLEGQGPSSETQYFGPGTRLLVL.

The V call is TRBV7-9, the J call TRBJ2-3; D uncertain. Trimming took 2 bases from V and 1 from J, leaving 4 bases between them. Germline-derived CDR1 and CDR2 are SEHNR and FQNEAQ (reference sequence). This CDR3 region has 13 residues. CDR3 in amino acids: CASSLPGTDTQYF. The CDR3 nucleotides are TGTGCCAGCAGCTTACCGGGCACAGATACGCAGTATTTT.

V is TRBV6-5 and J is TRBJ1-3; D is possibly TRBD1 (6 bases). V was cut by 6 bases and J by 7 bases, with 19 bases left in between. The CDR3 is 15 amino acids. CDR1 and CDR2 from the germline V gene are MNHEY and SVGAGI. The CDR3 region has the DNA TGTGCCAGCAGAACGGACGCCACCCAGGGGAACACCATATATTTT. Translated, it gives CASRTDATQGNTIYF.

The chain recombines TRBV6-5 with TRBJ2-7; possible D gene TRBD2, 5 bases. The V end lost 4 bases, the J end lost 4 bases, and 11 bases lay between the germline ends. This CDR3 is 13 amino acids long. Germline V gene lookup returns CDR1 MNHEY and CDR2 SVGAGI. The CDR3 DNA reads TGTGCCAGCAGTTCAGGACTTTTATACGAGCAGTACTTC. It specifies CASSSGLLYEQYF.

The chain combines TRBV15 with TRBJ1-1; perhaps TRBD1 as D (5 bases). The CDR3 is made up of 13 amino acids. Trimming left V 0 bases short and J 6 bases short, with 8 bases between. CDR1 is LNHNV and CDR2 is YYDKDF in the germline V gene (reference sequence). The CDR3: CATSREQGAEAFF. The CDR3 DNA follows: TGTGCCACCAGCAGAGAGCAGGGCGCTGAAGCTTTCTTT.

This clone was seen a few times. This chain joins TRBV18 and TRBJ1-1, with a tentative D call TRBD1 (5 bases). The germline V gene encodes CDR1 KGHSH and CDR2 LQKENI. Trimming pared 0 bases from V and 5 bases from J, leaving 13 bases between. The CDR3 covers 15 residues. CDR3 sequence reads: CASSPPGTAQTEAFF. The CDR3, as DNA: TGTGCCAGCTCACCACCCGGGACTGCCCAGACTGAAGCTTTCTTT.

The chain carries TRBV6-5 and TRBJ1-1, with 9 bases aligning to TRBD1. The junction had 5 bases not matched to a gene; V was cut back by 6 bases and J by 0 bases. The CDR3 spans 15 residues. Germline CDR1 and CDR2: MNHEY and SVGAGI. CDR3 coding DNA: TGTGCCAGCAGGAGACAGGGGGTGATGAACACTGAAGCTTTCTTT. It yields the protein CASRRQGVMNTEAFF.

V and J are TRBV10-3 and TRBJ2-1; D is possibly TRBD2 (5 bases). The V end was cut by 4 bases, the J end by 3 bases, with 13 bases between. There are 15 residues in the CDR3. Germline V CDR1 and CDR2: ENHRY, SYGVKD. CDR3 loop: CAISARGPDYNEQFF. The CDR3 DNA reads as TGTGCCATCAGTGCGCGCGGGCCGGACTACAATGAGCAGTTCTTC.